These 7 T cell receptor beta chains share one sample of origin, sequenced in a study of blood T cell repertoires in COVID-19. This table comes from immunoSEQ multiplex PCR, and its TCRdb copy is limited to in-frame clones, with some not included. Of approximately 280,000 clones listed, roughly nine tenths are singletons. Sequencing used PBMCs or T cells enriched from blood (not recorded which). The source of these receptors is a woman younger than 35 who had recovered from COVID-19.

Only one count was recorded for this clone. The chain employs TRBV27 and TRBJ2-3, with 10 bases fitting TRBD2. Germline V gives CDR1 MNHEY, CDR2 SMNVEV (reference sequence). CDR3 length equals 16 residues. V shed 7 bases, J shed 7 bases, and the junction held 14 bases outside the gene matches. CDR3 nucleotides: TGTGCCAGCACCCCCTTCAGCGGGAGGGCCCTCTATACGCAGTATTTT. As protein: CASTPFSGRALYTQYF.

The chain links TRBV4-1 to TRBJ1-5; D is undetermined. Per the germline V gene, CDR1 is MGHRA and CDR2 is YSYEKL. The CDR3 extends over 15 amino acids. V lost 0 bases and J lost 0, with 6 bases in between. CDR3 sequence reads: CASSQEQPSNQPQHF. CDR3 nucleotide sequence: TGCGCCAGCAGCCAAGAACAGCCTAGCAATCAGCCCCAGCATTTT.

The CDR3 nucleotides read TGTGCCAGCAGTTTCTATGACAGGGGTGGCACAGATACGCAGTATTTT. It encodes CASSFYDRGGTDTQYF. This sequence joins TRBV28 and TRBJ2-3, with 8 bases aligning to TRBD1. This CDR3 region has 16 residues. Trimming at V came to 3 bases and at J to 1 base, leaving 6 bases not matched to a gene. Germline V CDR1 and CDR2: MDHEN, SYDVKM.

CDR3 residues: CASSLGGYSYNSPLHF. In nucleotides, the CDR3 is TGTGCCAGCAGTTTAGGCGGGTACTCCTATAATTCACCCCTCCACTTT. This sequence joins TRBV27 and TRBJ1-6; D call uncertain. The CDR3 is made up of 16 amino acids. Per the germline V gene, CDR1 is MNHEY and CDR2 is SMNVEV (reference sequence). The V and J ends lost 2 bases and 0 bases respectively, with 8 bases between them.

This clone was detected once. CDR3 DNA sequence: TGTGCCAGCAGCAGGGACAGGGTGGCCTACGAGCAGTACTTC. Protein sequence: CASSRDRVAYEQYF. The chain combines TRBV3-1 (or the pseudogene TRBV3-2) with TRBJ2-7; 9 bases fit TRBD1. Germline lookup yields CDR1 LGHDT and CDR2 YNNKEL (reference sequence). This CDR3 has 14 residues. V shed 5 bases, J shed 2 bases, and the junction held 4 bases outside the gene matches.

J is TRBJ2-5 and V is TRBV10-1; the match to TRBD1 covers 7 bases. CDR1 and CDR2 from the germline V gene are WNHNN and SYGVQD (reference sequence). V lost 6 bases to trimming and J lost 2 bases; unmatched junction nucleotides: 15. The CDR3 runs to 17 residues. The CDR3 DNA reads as TGCGCCAGCAGCCCACAAACAGGGGCGCGTGGACAAGAGACCCAGTACTTC. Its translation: CASSPQTGARGQETQYF.

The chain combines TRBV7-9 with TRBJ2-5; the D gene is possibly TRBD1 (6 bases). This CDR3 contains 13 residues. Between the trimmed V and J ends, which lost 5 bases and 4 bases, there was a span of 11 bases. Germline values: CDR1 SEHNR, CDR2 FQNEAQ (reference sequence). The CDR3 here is CASSKQGRETQYF. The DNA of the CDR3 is TGTGCCAGCAGCAAACAGGGTCGAGAGACCCAGTACTTC.